Sequencing of this T cell receptor beta chain was carried out in a study of CD8 T cells in Susac syndrome. Trimming removed 3 bases from V and 9 bases from J, with 11 bases in between. CDR3 size: 13 residues. RNA in amounts of roughly 0.5 to 1 ug was reverse transcribed with random hexamers. Each CDR3 protein is one row after TCRdb ran MiXCR on the immunoSEQ multiplex PCR reads. In the table there are 150,000 to 200,000 distinct CDR3 sequences, approximately 96% of which are singletons. The sequenced material came from CD8+ T cells from PBMCs. The clonotype was recovered from a human donor with multiple sclerosis. The chain links TRBV12-3 or TRBV12-4 to TRBJ2-2, with D unclear. This CDR3 is CASSLAEDRELFF. The DNA for the CDR3 is TGTGCCAGCAGTTTGGCTGAAGATCGGGAGCTGTTTTTT.